There are many counts of the clone carrying this T cell receptor (beta chain). As yet, its antigen is unknown. The sample belongs to a study of regulatory T cells in long-lasting Graves disease. Study-level information: Newly diagnosed Graves' patients took antithyroid drugs under 3 months.

For TCR beta, libraries came from iRepertoire HTBI primers and Arm-PCR of CDR3 regions. TCRdb fed the multiplex PCR reads into MiXCR, producing one record per CDR3 protein. The table has around 250,000 distinct CDR3 sequences, over 20% seen once. Findings and caveats of the study: Favoring TRBV28, TRBJ1-2 and TRBJ2-5 was a feature seen in persistent disease.

The CDR3 loop spans 14 amino acids. Trimming cost V 4 bases and J 5 bases; bases outside gene matches: 7. The V gene's germline CDR1 is SGHRS and CDR2 YFSETQ. Time point described: newly diagnosed GD, antithyroid drugs for less than 3 months. The TCR library used RNA extracted from PBMCs. The specimen was peripheral blood mononuclear cells (PBMCs), collected at new diagnosis, from a patient treated with antithyroid drugs. J is TRBJ2-7 and V is TRBV5-1; 9 nucleotides line up with TRBD1. The TCR originated in a female donor with Graves disease. This chain's CDR3 is CASSTGDRVNEQYF. The CDR3 DNA reads TGCGCCAGCAGCACTGGGGACAGGGTCAACGAGCAGTACTTC. The whole variable domain, filled in from reference TRBV5-1 and TRBJ2-7, reads KAGVTQTPRYLIKTRGQQVTLSCSPISGHRSVSWYQQTPGQGLQFLFEYFSETQRNKGNFPGRFSGRQFSNSRSEMNVSTLELGDSALYLCASSTGDRVNEQYFGPGTRLTVT.